This entry lists 4 T cell receptor beta chains sequenced from one sample in a study of T-cell reconstitution after alpha-beta-depleted transplantation in children. Preparing the TCRbeta library involved the use of unique molecular identifiers. TCRdb independently ran MiXCR on the PCR reads; one entry per CDR3 protein. The sample has about 420,000 distinct CDR3 sequences; roughly 11% are singletons. The material was PBMCs from the stem cell graft donor, obtained from the stem cell graft. The receptors were sampled from a human donor who donated a stem cell graft to a child with acute myeloid leukemia.

The chain combines TRBV27 with TRBJ1-5; D unclear. This CDR3 has 14 residues. V dropped 0 bases and J dropped 7 bases, with 10 bases sitting between them. The germline CDR1 and CDR2 sequences are MNHEY and SMNVEV (reference sequence). The CDR3: CASSLSDALQPQHF. CDR3 nucleotides: TGTGCCAGCAGTTTATCGGACGCCTTACAGCCCCAGCATTTT.

The chain has TRBV20-1 and TRBJ2-5; D tentatively reads TRBD1 or TRBD2 (5 bases each). Between the trimmed V and J ends, which lost 5 bases and 5 bases, there was a span of 15 bases. The CDR3 loop spans 13 amino acids. In germline, CDR1 is DFQATT, CDR2 SNEGSKA (reference sequence). CDR3 coding DNA: TGCAGTGCTCACCAGGGAGATGGGGAGACCCAGTACTTC. Translating gives CSAHQGDGETQYF.

The J gene is TRBJ2-2, the V gene TRBV7-7; possible D gene TRBD2, 6 bases. Germline V lookup: CDR1 SSHAT, CDR2 FNYEAQ (reference sequence). The CDR3 totals 14 residues. This chain's CDR3 is CASRWDSDSGELFF. CDR3 coding DNA: TGTGCTAGCCGCTGGGACTCAGATAGCGGGGAGCTGTTTTTT.

A few counts support this clonotype. The V gene is TRBV9, the J gene TRBJ1-2; unclear D gene. Germline CDR1 and CDR2: SGDLS and YYNGEE. The CDR3 sequence is 12 residues long. V lost 5 bases and J lost 2, with 7 bases in between. For the CDR3, the DNA is TGTGCCAGCAGTAAACGCAACTATGGCTACACCTTC. Translating gives CASSKRNYGYTF.